The rows below give T cell receptor beta chains drawn from one sample of a study of shared clonotypes between healthy human individuals. The protocol was immunoSEQ multiplex PCR, while the TCRdb copy is restricted to in-frame clones and leaves out a portion. The sample lists about 2,200,000 clones, 93% occurring once. What was sequenced was naive CD8+ T cells from PBMCs. These receptors came from a man aged 18 to 29 in good health. Some clones in this sample may be carry-over from other donors' samples. Both conserved end residues are part of each CDR3. A D gene is named only where the DNA matches it firmly. Part of the rows lack a size; the others show once, few, many or a class for expanded clones.

- | TRBJ2-7 | TRBD2 | TRBV6-1 | CASSEANGGRDEQYF | TGTGCCAGCAGTGAAGCAAACGGCGGGAGGGACGAGCAGTACTTC
- | TRBJ1-1 | TRBD1 | TRBV18 | CASSPPRGRLNTEAFF | TGTGCCAGCTCACCACCGAGGGGGCGTTTGAACACTGAAGCTTTCTTT
- | TRBJ2-7 | TRBD2 | TRBV27 | CASSGTSGRIYEQYF | TGTGCCAGCAGCGGGACTAGCGGGAGGATCTACGAGCAGTACTTC
- | TRBJ2-7 | TRBD1 | TRBV6-5 | CASKMGQGGTYEQYF | TGTGCCAGCAAGATGGGACAGGGGGGGACCTACGAGCAGTACTTC
- | TRBJ2-7 | - | TRBV27 | CASSPVPEVRVYEQYF | TGTGCCAGCAGTCCCGTCCCGGAGGTGAGGGTCTACGAGCAGTACTTC
- | TRBJ1-3 | - | TRBV27 | CASRGGDSGNTIYF | TGTGCCAGCAGAGGGGGTGACTCTGGAAACACCATATATTTT
- | TRBJ2-6 | - | TRBV7-2 | CASPPAVSSGANVLTF | TGTGCCAGCCCCCCCGCTGTGAGCTCTGGGGCCAACGTCCTGACTTTC
- | TRBJ2-7 | TRBD2 | TRBV30 | CAGYAGGRGYEQYF | TGTGCCGGCTACGCGGGAGGAAGGGGCTACGAGCAGTACTTC
- | TRBJ1-5 | TRBD1 | TRBV28 | CASIFDRGILSQPQHF | TGTGCCAGCATCTTTGACAGGGGAATTTTAAGTCAGCCCCAGCATTTT
- | TRBJ2-2 | TRBD2 | TRBV28 | CASSLLAENTGELFF | TGTGCCAGCAGTTTACTAGCGGAAAACACCGGGGAGCTGTTTTTT
- | TRBJ2-1 | - | TRBV7-9 | CAKIRKGQSREQFF | TGTGCCAAGATCAGGAAGGGACAATCTCGGGAGCAGTTCTTC
- | TRBJ2-7 | - | TRBV29-1 | CSVTVPFEQYF | TGCAGCGTTACCGTACCGTTCGAGCAGTACTTC
- | TRBJ1-5 | - | TRBV7-6 | CASSLEPGLDQPQHF | TGTGCCAGCAGCTTAGAACCTGGGTTGGATCAGCCCCAGCATTTT
- | TRBJ2-1 | - | TRBV7-6 | CASSPPESNEQFF | TGTGCCAGCAGCCCCCCTGAGTCCAATGAGCAGTTCTTC
- | TRBJ2-1 | TRBD1 | TRBV5-6 | CASSSGTGLEQFF | TGTGCCAGCAGCTCGGGGACAGGGCTGGAGCAGTTCTTC
- | TRBJ2-7 | - | TRBV15 | CATSSSPGFYYEQYF | TGTGCCACCAGCAGCAGCCCAGGGTTTTACTACGAGCAGTACTTC
- | TRBJ2-7 | TRBD2 | TRBV4-1 | CASSSRASGRYEQYF | TGCGCCAGCAGCTCGCGGGCTAGCGGGAGGTACGAGCAGTACTTC
- | TRBJ1-1 | - | TRBV30 | CAWRGSMSWGTEAFF | TGTGCCTGGAGAGGCAGCATGTCCTGGGGCACTGAAGCTTTCTTT
- | TRBJ2-3 | - | TRBV7-9 | CASSPSASDTQYF | TGTGCCAGCAGCCCCAGTGCCTCAGATACGCAGTATTTT
few | TRBJ1-1 | TRBD1 | TRBV7-9 | CASSPRTGVTEAFF | TGTGCCAGCAGCCCCCGGACAGGGGTCACTGAAGCTTTCTTT